This T cell receptor beta chain was sequenced for a study of cytomegalovirus exposure and HLA in healthy donors. Between the trimmed V and J ends, which lost 4 bases and 0 bases, there was a span of 10 bases. The CDR3 has 15 residues. Germline V gene data show CDR1 as SGHVS and CDR2 as FQNEAQ. TCRdb's table, derived via immunoSEQ multiplex PCR, lists solely in-frame clones and lacks some. The repertoire holds 180,000 or so clones, just under 90% seen once, with approximately 1.5% in the top ten. The chain recombines TRBV7-8 with TRBJ1-5; tentatively, D is TRBD1 (6 bases). The TCR comes from a woman in her thirties in good health and CMV-seronegative. Source material: PBMCs. As DNA, the CDR3 is TGTGCCAGCAGCTCCGGACAGACTAGCAATCAGCCCCAGCATTTT. The encoded protein is CASSSGQTSNQPQHF.